This T cell receptor beta chain is drawn from a study of T cell clonality in common variable immunodeficiency. This clone has only a few counts. Its target is unknown. From the germline J gene comes the end of the CDR3, since the read stops 3 residues before it. Only in-frame clones appear in the TCRdb table, and some are missing; sequencing was by immunoSEQ multiplex PCR. The record shows approximately 30,000 clones for this sample, with no singletons present. Heparinized whole blood, roughly 4.5 to 9 ml, came from each donor. Study conclusions and caveats: CVID subjects had higher TCRbeta clonality than healthy controls, most marked in about a third. Shared TCRbeta clones were fewer between CVID subjects than controls.

Germline lookup yields CDR1 MNHNS and CDR2 SASEGT. CDR3 size: 16 residues. This chain connects TRBV6-1 to TRBJ2-2; tentative D call: TRBD1 (5 bases). This TCR came from a person aged 18 to 70 in good health. Input material: peripheral blood mononuclear cells. The covered CDR3 bases are TGTGCCAGCAGTGCGTGGGGCCAGGGCCTAAATGAAAAG. This codes for CASSAWGQGLNEK. The full CDR3 protein is CASSAWGQGLNEKLFF.